This entry lists 25 T cell receptor beta chains sequenced from one sample in a study of monozygotic twins with inflammatory bowel disease. From the 5' RACE reads, TCRdb lists one entry per CDR3 protein and no DNA. Its clone listing holds roughly 150,000 distinct CDR3 sequences. Sequencing was carried out using blood. The receptor set was obtained from a human donor with ulcerative colitis or Crohn's disease, or a healthy co-twin of an affected twin (not recorded which).

The chain has TRBV10-3 and TRBJ1-1; TCRdb returns TRBD1, unconfirmable since there is no DNA. CDR1 is ENHRY and CDR2 is SYGVKD in the germline V gene. This CDR3 comprises 15 residues. CDR3 amino acids: CAISGDRGGGTEAFF.

V usage is TRBV7-2 and J usage is TRBJ1-1. Germline values: CDR1 SGHTA, CDR2 FQGNSA. The CDR3 sequence is 15 residues long. The CDR3: CASSSLGVMNTEAFF. Full variable domain (remainder filled in from reference TRBV7-2 and TRBJ1-1): GAGVSQSPSNKVTEKGKDVELRCDPISGHTALYWYRQSLGQGLEFLIYFQGNSAPDKSGLPSDRFSAERTGGSVSTLTIQRTQQEDSAVYLCASSSLGVMNTEAFFGQGTRLTVV.

This chain uses TRBV6-1 with TRBJ1-2. CDR3 length: 14 amino acids. CDR1 and CDR2 (germline): MNHNS, SASEGT. CDR3 in amino acids: CASRPEPANYGYTF.

This rearrangement joins TRBV6-5 to TRBJ2-1; TCRdb calls TRBD1, which cannot be checked without DNA. From germline, CDR1 is MNHEY and CDR2 SVGAGI. The length of the CDR3 is 16 residues. The CDR3 sequence is CASRNPGLSSYNEQFF.

The gene calls are TRBV15 and TRBJ2-1; the TRBD1 assignment by TCRdb is unverifiable without DNA. Per the germline V gene, CDR1 is LNHNV and CDR2 is YYDKDF (reference sequence). CDR3 length: 15 amino acids. The CDR3 is CATSRASGPGNEQFF. Full variable domain (outside the CDR3, taken from reference TRBV15 and TRBJ2-1): DAMVIQNPRYQVTQFGKPVTLSCSQTLNHNVMYWYQQKSSQAPKLLFHYYDKDFNNEADTPDNFQSRRPNTSFCFLDIRSPGLGDTAMYLCATSRASGPGNEQFFGPGTRLTVL.

This sequence joins TRBV24-1 and TRBJ1-2; with no DNA, the TCRdb D assignment of TRBD1 cannot be verified. Germline V gene sequence: CDR1 KGHDR, CDR2 SFDVKD. The length of the CDR3 is 15 residues. The CDR3 spells CATSDTTRGAYGYTF.

The rearrangement links TRBV5-6 to TRBJ1-1; the D call of TRBD1 rests on TCRdb alone, since no DNA is present to check it. Per the germline V gene, CDR1 is SGHDT and CDR2 is YYEEEE. This CDR3 has 16 amino acids. The CDR3 reads CASSFLIKRGRTEAFF.

The chain uses TRBV23-1 and TRBJ2-7. TRBV23-1 is designated an ORF whose function remains uncertain. The CDR3 loop spans 12 amino acids. The CDR3: CASSQSTGEQYF.

The chain employs TRBV20-1 and TRBJ2-1; without DNA, the TCRdb call of TRBD2 cannot be checked. The germline V gene has CDR1 DFQATT and CDR2 SNEGSKA (reference sequence). There are 14 residues in the CDR3. The CDR3 reads CSATTDSRAGKQFF.

The CDR3 loop is CASSLVYEPETQYF. This chain links TRBV11-2 with TRBJ2-5. The CDR3 consists of 14 residues. CDR1 SGHAT and CDR2 FQNNGV come from the germline V gene.

This chain connects TRBV20-1 to TRBJ2-7; TCRdb's D call, TRBD2, is unchecked because there is no DNA. The CDR3 is 13 residues long. Looked up from germline, CDR1 is DFQATT and CDR2 is SNEGSKA (reference sequence). This CDR3 reads CSALGEGIYEQYF.

The gene calls are TRBV12-3 or TRBV12-4 and TRBJ2-3; TCRdb outputs TRBD1, but without DNA this stays unchecked. CDR3 length: 15 amino acids. CDR3 protein: CPSTDRRIATDTQYF.

The rearrangement joins TRBV28 to TRBJ1-1. Germline values: CDR1 MDHEN, CDR2 SYDVKM. This CDR3 has 14 amino acids. The CDR3 region is CASSIRTAGTEAFF.

This chain uses TRBV28 with TRBJ1-5. Germline V gene sequence: CDR1 MDHEN, CDR2 SYDVKM. The CDR3 contains 13 residues. The CDR3 protein is CASNSDSNQPQHF.

The chain's CDR3 is CASSFKVPAEAFF. The chain couples TRBV5-1 to TRBJ1-1; TCRdb proposes TRBD1, but this gene call is untestable without DNA. The CDR3 has 13 residues. In germline, CDR1 is SGHRS, CDR2 YFSETQ.

The chain couples TRBV29-1 to TRBJ2-7; TCRdb returns TRBD2, unconfirmable since there is no DNA. This CDR3 comprises 11 residues. Per the germline V gene, CDR1 is SQVTM and CDR2 is ANQGSEA. The CDR3 reads CSVVRAQEQYF.

The gene calls are TRBV4-1 and TRBJ2-1; TCRdb calls TRBD2, which cannot be checked without DNA. CDR1 and CDR2 from the germline V gene are MGHRA and YSYEKL. The length of the CDR3 is 17 residues. The CDR3 is CASSPIPGLAGISEQFF.

This chain joins TRBV2 and TRBJ2-7. The CDR3 extends over 13 amino acids. Germline V gene lookup returns CDR1 SNHLY and CDR2 FYNNEI. The CDR3: CASSVRLGYEQYF.

CDR3 protein: CASSLDGVGDGSPLHF. The J gene is TRBJ1-6, the V gene TRBV5-1; as DNA is missing, the TRBD1 call by TCRdb cannot be tested. Germline CDR1 reads SGHRS; CDR2 reads YFSETQ. The CDR3 is made up of 16 amino acids.

This sequence joins TRBV5-6 and TRBJ1-2; TCRdb's D gene call, TRBD1, goes unchecked for lack of DNA. Looked up from germline, CDR1 is SGHDT and CDR2 is YYEEEE. This CDR3 comprises 14 residues. The CDR3 here is CASSAGQGTHGYTF. Full variable domain (remainder filled in from reference TRBV5-6 and TRBJ1-2): DAGVTQSPTHLIKTRGQQVTLRCSPKSGHDTVSWYQQALGQGPQFIFQYYEEEERQRGNFPDRFSGHQFPNYSSELNVNALLLGDSALYLCASSAGQGTHGYTFGSGTRLTVV.

The chain carries TRBV27 and TRBJ1-3. The germline V gene encodes CDR1 MNHEY and CDR2 SMNVEV (reference sequence). The CDR3 runs to 12 residues. The CDR3 spells CASSSKGNTIYF.

The chain has TRBV27 and TRBJ1-1; lacking DNA, the TRBD1 call made by TCRdb goes unchecked. Germline loops: CDR1 MNHEY, CDR2 SMNVEV (reference sequence). This CDR3 has 13 residues. This CDR3 reads CASRGGWNTEAFF.

V gene TRBV4-1 combines with J gene TRBJ2-5. The CDR3 consists of 13 residues. CDR1 and CDR2 (germline): MGHRA, YSYEKL. CDR3 protein: CASSQAPEETQYF.

V gene TRBV9 combines with J gene TRBJ2-2; TCRdb's D gene call, TRBD1, goes unchecked for lack of DNA. The CDR3 totals 15 residues. Per the germline V gene, CDR1 is SGDLS and CDR2 is YYNGEE. This CDR3 is CASSQGFSNTGELFF.

This chain uses TRBV5-1 with TRBJ2-7; there is no DNA to check the TCRdb D call of TRBD1. Per germline, CDR1 SGHRS and CDR2 YFSETQ. This CDR3 is 16 amino acids long. CDR3 region: CASSLAPGQGEYEQYF.